Sequencing of this T cell receptor (beta chain) was carried out in a study of blood T cell repertoires in COVID-19. Study in general: COVID-19 samples, acute and convalescent, were from the United States, Italy and Spain. Nucleic acid was either cDNA or gDNA, and it came from T cells, B-cell-depleted T cells, or PBMCs.

As originally analysed: Cell counts per sample came from amplifying reference gene primers. Produced via immunoSEQ multiplex PCR; TCRdb's table is partial and in-frame only. That table is the source of V, J and clone size, and D and trimming were worked out from the DNA. The sample consists of roughly 290,000 clones, over 75% of them appearing once. Per germline, CDR1 MDHEN and CDR2 SYDVKM. The length of the CDR3 is 15 residues. V trimming: 5 bases; J trimming: 8 bases; junction bases outside the gene matches: 11. Material for sequencing was peripheral blood. This TCR was sampled from a woman aged 55-69 years with acute or convalescent COVID-19. V is TRBV28 and J is TRBJ1-4, with TRBD1 matching over 7 bases. CDR3 amino acids: CASSKTRQGGEKLFF. The CDR3 bases are TGTGCCAGCAGTAAAACTAGACAGGGTGGGGAAAAACTGTTTTTT.